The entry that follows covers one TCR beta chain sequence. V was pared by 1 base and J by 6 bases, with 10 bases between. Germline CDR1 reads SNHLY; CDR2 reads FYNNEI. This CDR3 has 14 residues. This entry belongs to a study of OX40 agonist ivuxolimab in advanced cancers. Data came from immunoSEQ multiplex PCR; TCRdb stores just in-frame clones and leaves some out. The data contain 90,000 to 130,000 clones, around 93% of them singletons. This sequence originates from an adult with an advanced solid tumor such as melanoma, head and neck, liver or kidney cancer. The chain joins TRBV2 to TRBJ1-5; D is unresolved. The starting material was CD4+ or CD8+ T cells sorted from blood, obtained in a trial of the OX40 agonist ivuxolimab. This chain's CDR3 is CASSEGGFGQPQHF. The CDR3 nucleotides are TGTGCCAGCAGTGAAGGCGGGTTCGGTCAGCCCCAGCATTTT.